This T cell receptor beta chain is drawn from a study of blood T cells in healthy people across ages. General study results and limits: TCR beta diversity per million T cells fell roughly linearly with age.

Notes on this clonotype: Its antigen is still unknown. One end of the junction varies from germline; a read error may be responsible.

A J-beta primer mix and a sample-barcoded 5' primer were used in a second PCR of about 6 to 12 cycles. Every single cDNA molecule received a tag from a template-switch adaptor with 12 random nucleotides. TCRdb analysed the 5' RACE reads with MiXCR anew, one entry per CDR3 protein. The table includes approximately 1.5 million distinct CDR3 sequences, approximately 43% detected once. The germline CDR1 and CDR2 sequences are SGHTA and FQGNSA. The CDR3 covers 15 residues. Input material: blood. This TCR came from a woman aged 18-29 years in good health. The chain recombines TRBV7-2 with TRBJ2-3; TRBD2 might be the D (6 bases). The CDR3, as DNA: TGTGCCGGCAGCTTGTTTAGCGGTAATACAGATACGCAGTATTTT. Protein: CAGSLFSGNTDTQYF.